This T cell receptor beta chain was recorded in a study of CD4 T cells in relation to SARS-CoV-2 and coronaviruses. Method: immunoSEQ multiplex PCR; TCRdb's copy keeps in-frame clones and lacks some. The table records roughly 61,000 clones, about nine tenths of them present only once. Germline CDR1 is LNHDA and CDR2 is SQIVND (reference sequence). V lost 5 bases, J lost 0 bases, and 16 bases stayed unmatched. This CDR3 comprises 21 residues. Study observations and caveats: About 65% of donors had memory CD4+ clonotypes crossrecognizing SARS-CoV-2 and common cold coronavirus spike. No crossreactivity against non-spike viral proteins was tested here. According to naive versus memory sequencing, detected responses are memory recall, not newly primed.

CD4+ T cells from unexposed donors were obtained before the COVID-19 pandemic (2011-2018). Of note for this clone: Its cognate antigen is unknown.

Sequencing was performed on memory CD4+ T cells from PBMCs. V gene TRBV19 combines with J gene TRBJ2-7; 16 nucleotides line up with TRBD2. This sequence was found in a human donor in good health. CDR3 sequence: CASSLARPGLAGGPISYEQYF. The CDR3 DNA sequence: TGTGCCAGTAGTTTGGCGCGACCGGGACTAGCGGGAGGGCCGATCTCCTACGAGCAGTACTTC.